This TCR beta chain was obtained from a study of low-dose radiotherapy and immunotherapy resistance in tumors. Study summary: Members of Cohort 1 were treated with 0.5 Gy per fraction every 2 weeks. The prescribed total PTV dose was 6.5 Gy. Aspirin was taken orally by patients at 300 mg daily for four cycles from cycle 1 day 1.

Tumors of eligible patients were advanced, solid and lacking tumor-infiltrating lymphocytes. First-strand cDNA used TRAV- and TRBV-specific primers, covering alpha and beta chains. TCR amplification used approximately 19 PCR cycles, a constant-region primer and a V-primer adapter. In vitro transcription served to amplify the isolated mRNA. TCRdb used MiXCR to reprocess the reads, holding one entry per CDR3 protein. Counted here are approximately 9,000 distinct CDR3 sequences, roughly three quarters occurring once; the ten biggest clones make up approximately 7%. This sequence originates from a human donor with advanced metastatic prostate, ovarian, gallbladder or colorectal cancer (not recorded which). This table probably holds off-target reads from a library built for another chain.

CDR3 DNA: TGCAGTGCTAGAGCACCCGGGACCTACGAGCAGTACTTC. It codes for CSARAPGTYEQYF. V is TRBV20-1 and J is TRBJ2-7, with D possibly matching TRBD2 (5 bases). Trimming stripped 1 base from V and 2 bases from J, with 9 bases between. CDR1 is DFQATT and CDR2 is SNEGSKA in the germline V gene (reference sequence). The CDR3 runs to 13 residues.